This is a list of T cell receptor beta chains from one sample in a study of blood T cell repertoires in COVID-19. Sequencing used immunoSEQ multiplex PCR; TCRdb keeps in-frame clones, though not all of them. The sample lists around 120,000 clones; 80% to 90% were seen once. Sequenced: PBMCs or T cells enriched from blood (not recorded which). The receptors here all came from a woman between 45 and 60 years old who had recovered from COVID-19. The CDR3 runs from the conserved cysteine through the conserved F or W. The order of the fields is V gene, J gene, clone size, D gene, CDR3 protein, CDR3 DNA. A D gene is named only where the DNA matches it firmly. Clone size, where shown, is once, few, many, or a class for clones that have expanded.

TRBV10-2,TRBJ2-7,-,-,CASDGRTADEQYF,TGCGCCAGCGATGGACGGACAGCCGACGAGCAGTACTTC
TRBV6-5,TRBJ2-1,-,TRBD1,CASSWDRGVGEQFF,TGTGCCAGCAGTTGGGACAGGGGAGTGGGTGAGCAGTTCTTC
TRBV9,TRBJ1-1,few,TRBD1,CASSVGPGTGLLNTEAFF,TGTGCCAGCAGCGTAGGTCCCGGGACAGGGTTGTTGAACACTGAAGCTTTCTTT
TRBV9,TRBJ2-1,-,TRBD1,CASSVGQGTYNEQFF,TGTGCCAGCAGCGTTGGACAGGGGACCTACAATGAGCAGTTCTTC
TRBV19,TRBJ1-5,-,TRBD1,CASSTGTGSNQPQHF,TGTGCCAGTAGTACCGGGACAGGTAGCAATCAGCCCCAGCATTTT
TRBV6-5,TRBJ1-2,-,-,CASSSGTGVYGYTF,TGTGCCAGCAGCTCGGGGACTGGGGTTTATGGCTACACCTTC
TRBV12-3/TRBV12-4,TRBJ1-2,-,-,CASSLLRGGGYTF,TGTGCCAGCAGTTTATTGCGGGGAGGTGGCTACACCTTC
TRBV5-1,TRBJ1-2,-,-,CASSEAGDAGYTF,TGCGCCAGCAGCGAAGCGGGGGACGCTGGCTACACCTTC
TRBV7-9,TRBJ2-7,-,TRBD1,CASSPGTGQYF,TGTGCCAGCAGCCCTGGGACAGGGCAGTACTTC
TRBV11-2,TRBJ1-2,-,TRBD1,CASSLAPGQGSGYTF,TGTGCCAGCAGCTTAGCCCCCGGACAGGGGTCTGGCTACACCTTC
TRBV19,TRBJ2-7,-,-,CATSYLGGYEQYF,TGTGCCACCTCTTACCTAGGGGGCTACGAGCAGTACTTC
TRBV6-5,TRBJ2-7,once,TRBD2,CASTVLGGASYEQYF,TGTGCCAGCACAGTTCTCGGGGGGGCCTCCTACGAGCAGTACTTC
TRBV19,TRBJ2-2,-,TRBD1,CASSRDRGSRTGELFF,TGTGCCAGTAGTAGGGACAGGGGATCTCGAACCGGGGAGCTGTTTTTT
TRBV6-5,TRBJ1-1,-,TRBD1,CASFGTGMNTEAFF,TGTGCCAGCTTTGGGACAGGGATGAACACTGAAGCTTTCTTT
TRBV4-3,TRBJ1-4,-,-,CASSQASGTGEGGSEKLFF,TGCGCCAGCAGCCAGGCTTCCGGGACCGGGGAGGGGGGAAGTGAAAAACTGTTTTTT
TRBV4-1,TRBJ1-6,-,-,CASSQGEGRGINSPLHF,TGCGCCAGCAGCCAAGGAGAGGGCAGGGGCATCAATTCACCCCTCCACTTT
TRBV24-1,TRBJ2-7,-,-,CATSDPNEQYF,TGTGCCACCAGTGATCCCAACGAGCAGTACTTC
TRBV13,TRBJ2-5,-,TRBD2,CASSKSAGGPGETQYF,TGTGCCAGCAGCAAATCAGCGGGGGGGCCAGGAGAGACCCAGTACTTC
TRBV18,TRBJ1-5,few,-,CASSPPQNQPQHF,TGTGCCAGCTCACCACCACAGAATCAGCCCCAGCATTTT
TRBV11-2,TRBJ2-2,once,-,CASSLGGRNTGELFF,TGTGCCAGCAGCTTAGGGGGCAGAAACACCGGGGAGCTGTTTTTT
TRBV7-2,TRBJ1-3,-,-,CASSFRTVGLFGTIYF,TGTGCCAGCAGCTTTCGAACGGTCGGGTTGTTCGGCACCATATATTTT
TRBV19,TRBJ1-1,-,-,CASSPRARGTEAFF,TGTGCCAGTAGTCCCCGAGCCCGGGGGACTGAAGCTTTCTTT
TRBV18,TRBJ1-2,-,-,CASSQALERSYGYTF,TGTGCCAGCTCCCAAGCCCTCGAAAGGAGCTATGGCTACACCTTC
TRBV12-3/TRBV12-4,TRBJ1-2,once,TRBD1,CASDRGNNYGYTF,TGTGCCAGTGACAGGGGTAATAACTATGGCTACACCTTC
TRBV5-1,TRBJ1-1,-,-,CASSLASSSDTEAFF,TGCGCCAGCAGCTTGGCCTCAAGCTCGGACACTGAAGCTTTCTTT
TRBV5-6,TRBJ1-5,-,TRBD1,CASSLWGQGFNQPQHF,TGTGCCAGCAGTCTTTGGGGACAGGGTTTCAACCAGCCCCAGCATTTT
TRBV7-2,TRBJ1-4,-,TRBD1,CASSWTGGEKLFF,TGTGCCAGCAGCTGGACAGGGGGGGAAAAACTGTTTTTT
TRBV4-3,TRBJ2-7,-,TRBD1,CASSQARQGSYEQYF,TGCGCCAGCAGCCAAGCCCGACAGGGATCCTACGAGCAGTACTTC
TRBV10-3,TRBJ2-6,-,-,CAISLGANVLTF,TGTGCCATCAGCCTGGGGGCCAACGTCCTGACTTTC
TRBV6-5,TRBJ2-2,-,-,CASLSRRETGELFF,TGTGCCAGTCTAAGCCGCAGGGAAACCGGGGAGCTGTTTTTT
TRBV20-1,TRBJ2-1,-,TRBD2,CSASPLAGVYNEQFF,TGCAGTGCTAGTCCGCTAGCGGGGGTCTACAATGAGCAGTTCTTC
TRBV3-1/TRBV3-2,TRBJ1-2,once,TRBD1,CASSQDGTGGQGAPRVGYTF,TGTGCCAGCAGCCAAGATGGGACTGGGGGACAGGGGGCGCCCCGGGTCGGCTACACCTTC
TRBV20-1,TRBJ1-5,-,TRBD1,CSASLGQGINQPQHF,TGCAGTGCTAGTTTGGGACAGGGCATCAATCAGCCCCAGCATTTT
TRBV6-5,TRBJ2-7,-,-,CASTSGQQTYEQYF,TGTGCCAGCACCTCAGGGCAACAGACCTACGAGCAGTACTTC
TRBV3-1/TRBV3-2,TRBJ2-3,-,-,CASSQDLRGTGLPDTQYF,TGTGCCAGCAGCCAAGATCTCCGCGGCACCGGTTTACCAGATACGCAGTATTTT
TRBV3-1/TRBV3-2,TRBJ2-1,-,-,CASSQARGVAGSAYNEQFF,TGTGCCAGCAGCCAAGCCAGGGGGGTGGCAGGGAGCGCCTACAATGAGCAGTTCTTC
TRBV3-1/TRBV3-2,TRBJ2-5,-,TRBD2,CASSQGIAGGPGETQYF,TGTGCCAGCAGCCAAGGGATAGCGGGGGGGCCAGGAGAGACCCAGTACTTC
TRBV19,TRBJ1-5,-,TRBD1,CASSEGTGVQGNQPQHF,TGTGCCAGTAGTGAAGGGACAGGGGTCCAGGGCAATCAGCCCCAGCATTTT
TRBV7-9,TRBJ1-2,-,TRBD1,CASSPLKTGGRDYGYTF,TGTGCCAGCAGCCCACTTAAGACAGGGGGTAGAGACTATGGCTACACCTTC
TRBV2,TRBJ1-5,-,-,CASSPQAGNQPQHF,TGTGCCAGCAGTCCACAGGCGGGCAATCAGCCCCAGCATTTT